The TCR beta chain under discussion was sequenced for a study of T cells after yellow fever vaccination. For the study at large: Preparation of fractions with low cell numbers was performed using SMART-Seq v4 Ultra Low Input. Study-wide points: Repertoires obtained by FACS sorting could include abundant clonotypes that entered as contaminants from the bulk population. Although the secondary response was weaker, it peaked faster, at day 5 versus 15.

Researchers made TCR cDNA using 5'RACE template switching, and this step added a universal primer site and UMIs. TCRdb reanalysed the 5' RACE reads using MiXCR and keeps one entry per CDR3 protein. The table records some 240,000 distinct CDR3 sequences, about 3% of them present only once. V lost 2 bases to trimming and J lost 7 bases, with 11 bases between them. CDR1 is SGHNT, CDR2 YENEEA, per germline. CDR3 length: 14 residues. Note on this clonotype: Its antigen remains unidentified.

The source is a man younger than 35 who received the YFV17D yellow fever vaccine. The rearrangement joins TRBV11-3 to TRBJ2-2; maybe TRBD2 (5 bases). Source: CD4+ T cells sorted from PBMCs, taken 10 days after the yellow fever booster vaccination. CDR3 residues: CASSLTRGSGELFF. CDR3 sequence (DNA): TGTGCCAGCAGCTTAACCCGAGGGAGCGGGGAGCTGTTTTTT.